This TCR beta chain was sequenced during a study of shared clonotypes between healthy human individuals (dated by TCRdb to the early 2020s). For context, the study as a whole: A few men and two women, aged 18 to 49 years, made up the cohort. For each donor, CD4 naive and CD4 memory were each run on three plates, CD8 naive on two plates, and CD8 memory on one plate. To estimate repertoire size and how much clonotypes are shared between individuals, the study performed deep sequencing of blood TCR repertoires from roughly five healthy adults. To increase sequencing depth and limit assay-specific biases, TCR repertoire library preparation and sequencing were carried out by different laboratories using diverse techniques. Leukapheresis yielded between about 0.85 and 10 billion PBMCs per donor.

CD8 naive samples were CD45RO-negative cells positively selected for CCR7, giving a CD45RA+CCR7+ population that excluded TemRA cells. The donors were healthy, HIV-negative adults who had no recently reported acute infections or vaccinations. Only Caucasian adults living in Nashville, Tennessee, USA were represented among the donors. After blood collection by leukapheresis, PBMCs were isolated using Ficoll-Histopaque density gradient centrifugation and then cryopreserved in the vapor phase of liquid nitrogen. Purity and quantity of every magnetically sorted T cell population were checked by analytical flow cytometry. Genomic DNA was isolated from every sorted fraction and measured by UV absorbance on a Nanodrop 2000c. CDR1 and CDR2, per the germline V gene, are SGHVS and FNYEAQ. V loses 5 bases of germline sequence and J loses 0 bases, and the interval between the two ends is 15 bases. The CDR3, from cysteine to phenylalanine, totals 16 residues. Only the CDR3 DNA is retained, 48 bases long and in frame from the first base.

Broad study findings and their caveats: Naive subsets generally had larger estimated clonotype richness than memory subsets. Incomplete sequencing was indicated by rarefaction of sorted-subset datasets, despite the large sequencing depth. Because the study included a small number of donors, the genetic and exposure-history diversity represented was limited. When a few donors were compared, the shared fraction of clonotypes was 5% to 6.5% for naive CD4, roughly 3.3% for naive CD8, 2% to 2.5% for memory CD4, and 0.35% to 0.5% for memory CD8. Sampling was restricted to blood, and TCR repertoires in tissues likely differ from the TCR repertoires found in blood. Based on pairwise subsampling, the degree of clonotype sharing among donors was expected to be affected by sequencing depth. Clonotypes shared by all four sorted-subset donors showed higher generation probabilities than non-shared clonotypes.

Note on this clone: This receptor's antigen is unknown. No qualities accompany the bases; no much larger clone lies one base away.

TCR CDR3 regions were amplified from genomic DNA by multiplex PCR using the deep immunoSEQ assay. Genomic DNA extracted from each cell subset was distributed evenly over all wells of several immunoSEQ 96-well plates, and each plate served as one replicate. For sorted subsets, about 220 ng of genomic DNA, equivalent to about 30,000 T cell genomes, went into each replicate PCR. The purified libraries were quantified using a Qubit 3.0 fluorometer, sized with a Bioanalyzer 2100, and then quantified again using the KAPA Library Quantification kit. Each immunoSEQ 96-well plate was sequenced on its own single-read 150-cycle Illumina NextSeq 550 flow cell. The paper's processing steps were these. Because only junctional sequences without quality scores were contained in the immunoSEQ output, filtering matching that applied to full-length reads could not be performed. To assign V/J genes and CDR3, sequences were annotated against IMGT germline references using PyIR, a Python wrapper for IgBLAST v1.9. Reads with weak V/J assignments (E-value above 1e-6), missing CDR3, stop codons, out-of-frame junctions, or ambiguous translated residues were removed. V3J clonotypes were defined as sequences sharing an identical inferred V gene, J gene, and CDR3 amino acid sequence. Percentage overlap between repertoires was computed as shared unique clonotypes divided by the size of the smaller repertoire. Repertoire richness was assessed with RTK rarefaction, the Chao1 estimator, and Recon v2.1 estimates of unobserved clonotypes. For all TCRbeta clonotypes obtained by the gDNA method from a handful of donors, generation probabilities were computed with OLGA. As stored in TCRdb, this immuneACCESS dataset retains in-frame rearrangements with V and J assigned. A fraction of the clones does not appear; measured against another copy, unresolved V genes explain less than half of the discrepancy, and the remainder lacks a known reason. For V, J and clone size, that table is used; D and trimming come from the DNA. The sample has around 580,000 clones on record, about 98% of them singletons. More than 0.3% of the sample is taken by the ten largest.

The clonotype was recovered from a man aged 25 to 40 in good health. This sequence uses TRBV7-6 and TRBJ2-3, with the D gene too uncertain to name. Sequences were obtained from naive CD8+ T cells sorted from blood. Sample cell subset or site, as interpreted from the label and publication: CD45RA+CCR7+. For the CDR3, the sequence is CASSPFRASSTDTQYF. Here is the DNA: TGTGCCAGCAGCCCTTTCCGCGCGTCGAGCACAGATACGCAGTATTTT.